There are a few counts of the clone carrying this T cell receptor beta chain. Its antigen is as yet unknown. The length of the CDR3 is 12 residues. V lost 5 bases and J lost 7, with 11 bases in between. Germline CDR1 KGHSH, CDR2 LQKENI. Generation of TCR cDNA used 5'RACE template switching (which added a universal primer site and UMIs). TCRdb redid the calling of the 5' RACE reads with MiXCR, one entry per CDR3 protein. The sample has 400,000 or so distinct CDR3 sequences, roughly 6.1% seen once. These data belong to a study of T cells after yellow fever vaccination. Study conclusions and caveats: FACS-sorted repertoires could contain abundant clonotypes contaminating from the bulk population.

This specimen consisted of PBMCs, obtained 5 days after the yellow fever booster vaccination. V is TRBV18 and J is TRBJ1-1; D uncertain. The receptor was isolated from a young man who received the YFV17D yellow fever vaccine. Here the CDR3 DNA reads TGTGCCAGCTCAGAAAGGGTTTATGAAGCTTTCTTT. This translates into CASSERVYEAFF.